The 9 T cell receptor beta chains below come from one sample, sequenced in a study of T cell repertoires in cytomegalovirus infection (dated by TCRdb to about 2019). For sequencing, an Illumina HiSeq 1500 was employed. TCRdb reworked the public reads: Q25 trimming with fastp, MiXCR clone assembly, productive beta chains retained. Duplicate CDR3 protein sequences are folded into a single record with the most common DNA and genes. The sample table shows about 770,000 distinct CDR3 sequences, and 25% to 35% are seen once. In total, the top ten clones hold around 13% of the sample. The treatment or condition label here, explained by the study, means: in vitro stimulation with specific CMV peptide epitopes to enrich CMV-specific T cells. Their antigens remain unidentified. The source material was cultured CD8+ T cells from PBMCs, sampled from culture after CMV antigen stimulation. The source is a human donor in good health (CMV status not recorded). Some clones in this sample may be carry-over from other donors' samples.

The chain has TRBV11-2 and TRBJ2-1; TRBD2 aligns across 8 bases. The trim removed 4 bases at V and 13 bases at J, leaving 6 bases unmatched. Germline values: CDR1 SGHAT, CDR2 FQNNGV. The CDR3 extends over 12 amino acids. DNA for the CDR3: TGTGCCAGCAGCTCAACGGGACTAGTCCAGTTCTTC. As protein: CASSSTGLVQFF.

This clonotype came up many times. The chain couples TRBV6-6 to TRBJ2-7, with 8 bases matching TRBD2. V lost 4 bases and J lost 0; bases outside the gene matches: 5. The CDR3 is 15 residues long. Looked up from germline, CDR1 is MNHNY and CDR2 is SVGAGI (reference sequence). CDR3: CASSWSGGSSYEQYF. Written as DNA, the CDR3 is TGTGCCAGCAGTTGGAGCGGGGGAAGCTCCTACGAGCAGTACTTC.

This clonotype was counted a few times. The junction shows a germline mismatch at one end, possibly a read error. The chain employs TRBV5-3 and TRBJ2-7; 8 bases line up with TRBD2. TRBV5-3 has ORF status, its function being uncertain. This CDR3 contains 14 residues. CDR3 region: CASSLGTRTYEQYF. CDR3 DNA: TGTGCCAGCAGCTTGGGGACTAGGACCTACGAGCAGTACTTC.

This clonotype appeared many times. The CDR3 protein is CASSYSGTSGADTQYF. In nucleotides, the CDR3 is TGTGCCAGCAGTTACTCGGGGACTAGCGGGGCAGATACGCAGTATTTT. This chain uses TRBV6-5 with TRBJ2-3; 13 bases are a match to TRBD2. Germline assignment: CDR1 MNHEY and CDR2 SVGAGI. V shed 0 bases and J 4 bases; nucleotides not matched to a gene: 1. The CDR3 has 16 amino acids.

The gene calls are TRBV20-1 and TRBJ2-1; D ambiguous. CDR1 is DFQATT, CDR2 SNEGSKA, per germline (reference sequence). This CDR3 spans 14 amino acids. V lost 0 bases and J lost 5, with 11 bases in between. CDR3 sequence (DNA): TGCAGTGCTAGAGATTTGGGAACCGACAATGAGCAGTTCTTC. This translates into CSARDLGTDNEQFF.

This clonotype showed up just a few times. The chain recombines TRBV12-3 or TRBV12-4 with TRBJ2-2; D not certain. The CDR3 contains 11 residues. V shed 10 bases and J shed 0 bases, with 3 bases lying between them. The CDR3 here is CAMTNTGELFF. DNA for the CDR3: TGTGCCATGACGAACACCGGGGAGCTGTTTTTT.

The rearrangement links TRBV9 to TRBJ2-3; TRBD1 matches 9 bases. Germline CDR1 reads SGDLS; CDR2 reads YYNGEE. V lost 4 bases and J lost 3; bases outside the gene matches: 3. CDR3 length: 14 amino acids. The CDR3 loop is CASSHDRGTDTQYF. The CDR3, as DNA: TGTGCCAGCAGCCATGACAGGGGGACAGATACGCAGTATTTT.

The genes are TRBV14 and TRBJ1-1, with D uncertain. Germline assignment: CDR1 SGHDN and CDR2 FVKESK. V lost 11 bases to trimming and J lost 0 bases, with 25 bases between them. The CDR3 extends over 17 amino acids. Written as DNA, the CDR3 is TGTGCCTCAAAGCGAGTTCGTGAGGACGGAATGAACACTGAAGCTTTCTTT. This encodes CASKRVREDGMNTEAFF.

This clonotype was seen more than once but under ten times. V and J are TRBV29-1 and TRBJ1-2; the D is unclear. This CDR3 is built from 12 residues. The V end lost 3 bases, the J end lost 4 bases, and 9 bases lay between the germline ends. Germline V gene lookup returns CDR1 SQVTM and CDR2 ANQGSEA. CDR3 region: CSVDEGSYGYTF. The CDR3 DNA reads TGCAGCGTTGATGAAGGTAGCTATGGCTACACCTTC.